This T cell receptor (beta chain) stems from a study of T-cell reconstitution after alpha-beta-depleted transplantation in children. Unique molecular identifiers tagged the TCRbeta library. TCRdb re-called the PCR reads through MiXCR, storing one row per CDR3 protein. The sample includes some 500,000 distinct CDR3 sequences, around 16% of them seen just once. CDR3 size: 12 residues. V lost 5 bases and J lost 7, with 11 bases in between. The germline CDR1 and CDR2 sequences are KGHSH and LQKENI. J is TRBJ1-2 and V is TRBV18; D remains ambiguous. The source is a human donor who donated a stem cell graft to a child with acute lymphoblastic leukemia. Specimen: PBMCs from the stem cell graft donor, collected from the stem cell graft. DNA of the CDR3: TGTGCCAGCTCATCAGATAACGTTGGCTACACCTTC. This gives the protein CASSSDNVGYTF.